The rows below give T cell receptor beta chains drawn from one sample of a study of Tregs in tolerant kidney transplant recipients. Clones were sequenced by immunoSEQ multiplex PCR, and TCRdb holds only the in-frame ones, with some missing. The sample holds about 87,000 clones; over 85% are singletons and the top ten take 0.46%. This specimen consisted of CD4+ T cells from blood, obtained before the transplant. The receptors come from a human donor who received a combined kidney and bone marrow transplant. CDR3s include the opening cysteine and the closing phenylalanine or tryptophan. D genes are given only for firm matches. Only part of the rows carry a size: once, few, many, or a class if the clone is expanded.

size	D	J	V	DNA	CDR3
-	TRBD1	TRBJ1-1	TRBV19	TGTGCCAGTAGTACGGCCCACAGGGGGAACACTGAAGCTTTCTTT	CASSTAHRGNTEAFF
-	TRBD1	TRBJ2-7	TRBV5-4	TGTGCCAGCAGCCGGGATTACAGGGGATCGAGGGGCGAGCAGTACTTC	CASSRDYRGSRGEQYF
once	-	TRBJ2-3	TRBV2	TGTGCCAGCAGTATCGGTTCAGATACGCAGTATTTT	CASSIGSDTQYF
-	-	TRBJ2-7	TRBV7-2	TGTGCCAGCAGCCGAGATAGGGGCGTAGCGGCCACCTACGAGCAGTACTTC	CASSRDRGVAATYEQYF
-	-	TRBJ2-5	TRBV28	TGTGCCAGCAGCAGTTTTTCCAGCGTTCAAGAGACCCAGTACTTC	CASSSFSSVQETQYF
-	TRBD1	TRBJ1-2	TRBV28	TGTGCCAGCAGCCCCACCCCGGACAGGGTTCACTATGGCTACACCTTC	CASSPTPDRVHYGYTF
-	TRBD2	TRBJ2-1	TRBV9	TGTGCCAGCAGCGTAGGGACTAGCGGACTGTACAATGAGCAGTTCTTC	CASSVGTSGLYNEQFF
-	TRBD2	TRBJ2-7	TRBV18	TGTGCCAGCTCACCACCCGGGGGGTCCTACGAGCAGTACTTC	CASSPPGGSYEQYF
-	-	TRBJ2-7	TRBV30	TGTGCCTTGACGAGCGGGCCCTACGAGCAGTACTTC	CALTSGPYEQYF
-	TRBD1	TRBJ1-2	TRBV7-2	TGTGCCATCGTGCACGGGACAGGGGTCGGCTACACCTTC	CAIVHGTGVGYTF
-	TRBD1	TRBJ2-2	TRBV19	TGTGCCAGTAGTACCCCACGACAGGGGGCCGGGGAGCTGTTTTTT	CASSTPRQGAGELFF
once	TRBD2	TRBJ2-1	TRBV5-1	TGCGCCAGCAGCTTGCCTAGCGGGCATGGTGAGCAGTTCTTC	CASSLPSGHGEQFF
-	-	TRBJ1-5	TRBV6-1	TGTGCCAGCAGTGCGGACAATCACAATCAGCCCCAGCATTTT	CASSADNHNQPQHF
-	TRBD1	TRBJ2-7	TRBV18	TGTGCCAGCTCACGACAGGGTTTGGGCTCCTACGAGCAGTACTTC	CASSRQGLGSYEQYF
once	-	TRBJ1-6	TRBV19	TGTGCCAGTAGTACTGCTAATACGGGTTCACCCCTCCACTTT	CASSTANTGSPLHF
-	-	TRBJ1-2	TRBV29-1	TGCAGCGTTCTGACGGATAGAACTACCGGCTACACCTTC	CSVLTDRTTGYTF
-	-	TRBJ1-1	TRBV30	TGTGCCGGGCGTGCGGCGGCGGCCACTGAAACTTTCTTT	CAGRAAAATETFF
-	-	TRBJ2-7	TRBV15	TGTGCCACCAGCAGAGATCCGAGCTACGAGCAGTACTTC	CATSRDPSYEQYF
once	-	TRBJ2-5	TRBV6-6	TGTGCCAGCAGCTATGACGGGAGTGGGGAGCAGTACTTC	CASSYDGSGEQYF
-	TRBD1	TRBJ1-2	TRBV10-3	TGTGCCATCAGTGAGTTGCTAAGGGACAGGGTTTTATTCGGAACCTATGGCTACACCTTC	CAISELLRDRVLFGTYGYTF
-	-	TRBJ2-4	TRBV13	TGTGCCAGCAGCTTAGTAGCGGAGAACAAAAACATTCAGTACTTC	CASSLVAENKNIQYF
-	-	TRBJ1-1	TRBV27	TGTGCCAGCAGTTCCGGCCAGGGGTTCTCGGACACTGAAGCTTTCTTT	CASSSGQGFSDTEAFF
-	-	TRBJ1-2	TRBV5-6	TGTGCCAGCAGCTTGGTAGTATCTGCTAACTATGGCTACACCTTC	CASSLVVSANYGYTF
-	TRBD1	TRBJ1-2	TRBV29-1	TGCAGCGTTGCAGGGACAGGGGGGATCTATGGCTACACCTTC	CSVAGTGGIYGYTF